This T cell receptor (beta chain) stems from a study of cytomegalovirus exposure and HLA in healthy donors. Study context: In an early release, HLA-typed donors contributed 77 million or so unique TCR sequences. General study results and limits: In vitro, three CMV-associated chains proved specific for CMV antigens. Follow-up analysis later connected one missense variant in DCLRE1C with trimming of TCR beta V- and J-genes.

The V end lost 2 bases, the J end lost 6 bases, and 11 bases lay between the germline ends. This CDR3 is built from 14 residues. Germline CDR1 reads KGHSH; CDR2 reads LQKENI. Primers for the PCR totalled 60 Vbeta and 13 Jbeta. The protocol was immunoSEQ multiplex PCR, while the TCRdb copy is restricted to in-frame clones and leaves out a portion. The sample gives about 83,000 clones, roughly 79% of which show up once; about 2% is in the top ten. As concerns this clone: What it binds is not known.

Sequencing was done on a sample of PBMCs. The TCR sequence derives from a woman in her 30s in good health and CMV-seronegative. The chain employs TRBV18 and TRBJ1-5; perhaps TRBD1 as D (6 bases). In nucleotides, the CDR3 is TGTGCCAGCTCACCAATGGGGGCGAGTCAGCCCCAGCATTTT. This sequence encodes CASSPMGASQPQHF.